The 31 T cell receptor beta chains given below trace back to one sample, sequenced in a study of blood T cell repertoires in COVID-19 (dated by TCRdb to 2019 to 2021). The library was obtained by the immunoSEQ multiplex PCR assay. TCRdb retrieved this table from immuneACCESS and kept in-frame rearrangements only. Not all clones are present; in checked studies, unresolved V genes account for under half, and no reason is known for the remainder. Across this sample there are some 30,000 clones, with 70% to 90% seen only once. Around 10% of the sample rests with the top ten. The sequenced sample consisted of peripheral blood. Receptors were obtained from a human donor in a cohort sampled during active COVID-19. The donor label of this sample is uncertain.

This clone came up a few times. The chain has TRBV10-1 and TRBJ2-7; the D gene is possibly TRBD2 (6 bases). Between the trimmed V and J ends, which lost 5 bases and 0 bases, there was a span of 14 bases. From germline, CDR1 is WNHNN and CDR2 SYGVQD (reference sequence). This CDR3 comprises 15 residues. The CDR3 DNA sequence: TGCGCCAGCAGTACCGGGGAAGCGGGCTCCTACGAGCAGTACTTC. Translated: CASSTGEAGSYEQYF.

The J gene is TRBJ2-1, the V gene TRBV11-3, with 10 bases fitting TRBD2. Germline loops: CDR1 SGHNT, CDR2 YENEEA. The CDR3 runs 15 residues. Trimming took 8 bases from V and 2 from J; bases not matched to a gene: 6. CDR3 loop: CASAGLAPPYNEQFF. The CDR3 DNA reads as TGTGCCAGCGCGGGACTAGCGCCTCCCTACAATGAGCAGTTCTTC. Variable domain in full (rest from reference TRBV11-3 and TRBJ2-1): EAGVVQSPRYKIIEKKQPVAFWCNPISGHNTLYWYLQNLGQGPELLIRYENEEAVDDSQLPKDRFSAERLKGVDSTLKIQPAELGDSAVYLCASAGLAPPYNEQFFGPGTRLTVL.

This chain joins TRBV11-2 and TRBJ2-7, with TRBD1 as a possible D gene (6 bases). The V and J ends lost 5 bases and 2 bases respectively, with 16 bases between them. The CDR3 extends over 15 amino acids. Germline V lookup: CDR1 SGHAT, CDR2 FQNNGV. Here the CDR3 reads CASSRNRDTTYEQYF. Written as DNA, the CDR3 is TGTGCCAGCAGCAGGAACAGGGACACAACCTACGAGCAGTACTTC.

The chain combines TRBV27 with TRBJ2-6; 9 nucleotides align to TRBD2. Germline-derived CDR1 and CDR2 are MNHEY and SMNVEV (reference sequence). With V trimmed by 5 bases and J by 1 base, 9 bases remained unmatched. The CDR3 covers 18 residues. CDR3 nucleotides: TGTGCCAGCAGTCGTAGCGGGAGAGTAGGGTCTGGGGCCAACGTCCTGACTTTC. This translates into CASSRSGRVGSGANVLTF. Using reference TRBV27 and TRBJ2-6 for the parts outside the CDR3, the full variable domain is EAQVTQNPRYLITVTGKKLTVTCSQNMNHEYMSWYRQDPGLGLRQIYYSMNVEVTDKGDVPEGYKVSRKEKRNFPLILESPSPNQTSLYFCASSRSGRVGSGANVLTFGAGSRLTVL.

The CDR3 here is CASSIRTGGYNQPQHF. DNA for the CDR3: TGTGCCAGTAGTATAAGGACAGGGGGGTACAATCAGCCCCAGCATTTT. The chain couples TRBV19 to TRBJ1-5; 10 bases match TRBD1. V lost 2 bases, J lost 3 bases, and 4 bases stayed unmatched. CDR1 and CDR2 (germline): LNHDA, SQIVND (reference sequence). The CDR3 has 16 amino acids.

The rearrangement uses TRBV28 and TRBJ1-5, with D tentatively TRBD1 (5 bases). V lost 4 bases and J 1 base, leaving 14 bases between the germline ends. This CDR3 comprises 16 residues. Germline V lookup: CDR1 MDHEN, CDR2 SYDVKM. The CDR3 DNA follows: TGTGCCAGCAGTTCCGGGACTAGGGGAAGCAATCAGCCCCAGCATTTT. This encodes CASSSGTRGSNQPQHF.

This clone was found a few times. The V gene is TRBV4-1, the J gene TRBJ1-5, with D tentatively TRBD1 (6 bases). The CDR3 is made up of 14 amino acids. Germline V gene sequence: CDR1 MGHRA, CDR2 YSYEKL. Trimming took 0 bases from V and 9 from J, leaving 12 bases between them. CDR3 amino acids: CASSQDPGERPQHF. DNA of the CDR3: TGCGCCAGCAGCCAAGATCCAGGGGAGAGGCCCCAGCATTTT.

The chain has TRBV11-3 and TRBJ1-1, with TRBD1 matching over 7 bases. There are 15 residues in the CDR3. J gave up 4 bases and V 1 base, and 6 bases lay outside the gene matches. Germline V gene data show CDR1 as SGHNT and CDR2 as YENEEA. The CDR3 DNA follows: TGTGCCAGCAGCTTAGTGAGGGGGCGAACCACTGAAGCTTTCTTT. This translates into CASSLVRGRTTEAFF.

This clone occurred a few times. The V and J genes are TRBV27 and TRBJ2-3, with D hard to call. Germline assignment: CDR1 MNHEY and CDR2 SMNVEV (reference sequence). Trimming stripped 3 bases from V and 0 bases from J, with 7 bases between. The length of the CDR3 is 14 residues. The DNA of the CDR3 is TGTGCCAGCAGTTTCTACCATAGCACAGATACGCAGTATTTT. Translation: CASSFYHSTDTQYF.

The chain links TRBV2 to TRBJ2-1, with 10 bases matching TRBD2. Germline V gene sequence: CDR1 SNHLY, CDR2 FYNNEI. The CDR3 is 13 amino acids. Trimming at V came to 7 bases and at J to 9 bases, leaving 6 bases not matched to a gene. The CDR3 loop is CASTEREGTEQFF. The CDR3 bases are TGTGCCAGCACTGAGCGGGAGGGTACTGAGCAGTTCTTC.

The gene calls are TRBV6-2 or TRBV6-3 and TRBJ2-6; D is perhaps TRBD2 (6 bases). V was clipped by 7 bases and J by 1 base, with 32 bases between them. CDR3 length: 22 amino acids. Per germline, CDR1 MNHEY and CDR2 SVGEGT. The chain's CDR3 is CASTPVGGWGPTHTSGANVLTF. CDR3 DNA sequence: TGTGCCAGCACCCCGGTCGGAGGGTGGGGTCCGACTCACACATCTGGGGCCAACGTCCTGACTTTC.

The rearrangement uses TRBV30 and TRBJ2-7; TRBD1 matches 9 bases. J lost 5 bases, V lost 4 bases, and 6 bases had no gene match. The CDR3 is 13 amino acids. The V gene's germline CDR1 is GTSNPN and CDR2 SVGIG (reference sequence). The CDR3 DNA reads TGTGCCTGGAACGTACAGGGGGCAGACGAGCAGTACTTC. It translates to CAWNVQGADEQYF. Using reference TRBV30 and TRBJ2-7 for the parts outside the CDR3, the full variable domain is SQTIHQWPATLVQPVGSPLSLECTVEGTSNPNLYWYRQAAGRGLQLLFYSVGIGQISSEVPQNLSASRPQDRQFILSSKKLLLSDSGFYLCAWNVQGADEQYFGPGTRLTVT.

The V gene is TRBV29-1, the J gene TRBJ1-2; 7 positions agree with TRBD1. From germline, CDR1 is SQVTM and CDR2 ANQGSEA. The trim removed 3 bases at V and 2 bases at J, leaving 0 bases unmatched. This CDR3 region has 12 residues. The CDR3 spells CSVEDRNYGYTF. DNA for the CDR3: TGCAGCGTTGAGGACAGGAACTATGGCTACACCTTC.

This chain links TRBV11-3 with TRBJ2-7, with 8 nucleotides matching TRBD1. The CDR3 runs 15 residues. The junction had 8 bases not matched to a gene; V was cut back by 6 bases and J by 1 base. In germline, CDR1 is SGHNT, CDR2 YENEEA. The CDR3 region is CASRVPGQVSYEQYF. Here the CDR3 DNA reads TGTGCCAGCAGGGTTCCGGGACAGGTATCCTACGAGCAGTACTTC. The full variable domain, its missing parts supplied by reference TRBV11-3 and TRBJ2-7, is EAGVVQSPRYKIIEKKQPVAFWCNPISGHNTLYWYLQNLGQGPELLIRYENEEAVDDSQLPKDRFSAERLKGVDSTLKIQPAELGDSAVYLCASRVPGQVSYEQYFGPGTRLTVT.

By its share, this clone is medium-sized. CDR3 nucleotides: TGTGCCAGCAGCCAAGATTATGGGCAGGGGGCGATCAATGAGCAGTTCTTC. Translated: CASSQDYGQGAINEQFF. The chain has TRBV3-1 (or the pseudogene TRBV3-2) and TRBJ2-1; 8 bases match TRBD1. V was clipped by 0 bases and J by 6 bases; unmatched bases: 10. The germline V gene encodes CDR1 LGHDT and CDR2 YNNKEL (reference sequence). CDR3 length: 17 residues.

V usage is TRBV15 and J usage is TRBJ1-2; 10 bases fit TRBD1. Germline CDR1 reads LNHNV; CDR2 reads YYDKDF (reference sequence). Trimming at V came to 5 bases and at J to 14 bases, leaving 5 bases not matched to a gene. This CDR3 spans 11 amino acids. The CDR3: CATSDRGPGTF. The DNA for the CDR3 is TGTGCCACCAGCGACAGGGGGCCTGGAACCTTC.

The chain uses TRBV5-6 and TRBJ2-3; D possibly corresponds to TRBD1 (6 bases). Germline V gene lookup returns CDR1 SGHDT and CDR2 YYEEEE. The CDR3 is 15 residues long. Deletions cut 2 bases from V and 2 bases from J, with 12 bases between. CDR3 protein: CASSFPRGYTDTQYF. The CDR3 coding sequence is TGTGCCAGCAGCTTTCCCAGGGGATACACAGATACGCAGTATTTT.

As DNA, the CDR3 is TGTGCCAGCAGTATGAGGGAGGCCGACTCTGGGGCCAACGTCCTGACTTTC. Protein: CASSMREADSGANVLTF. V and J are TRBV28 and TRBJ2-6, with D perhaps matching TRBD2 (6 bases). Germline values: CDR1 MDHEN, CDR2 SYDVKM. The CDR3 has 17 residues. V was clipped by 5 bases and J by 0 bases, with 14 bases between them.

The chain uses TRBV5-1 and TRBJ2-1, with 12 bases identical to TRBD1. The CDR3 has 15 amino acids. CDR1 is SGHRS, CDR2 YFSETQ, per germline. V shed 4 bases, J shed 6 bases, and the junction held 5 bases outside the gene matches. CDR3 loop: CASSRDRGLFNEQFF. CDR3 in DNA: TGCGCCAGCAGCCGGGACAGGGGGCTCTTCAATGAGCAGTTCTTC.

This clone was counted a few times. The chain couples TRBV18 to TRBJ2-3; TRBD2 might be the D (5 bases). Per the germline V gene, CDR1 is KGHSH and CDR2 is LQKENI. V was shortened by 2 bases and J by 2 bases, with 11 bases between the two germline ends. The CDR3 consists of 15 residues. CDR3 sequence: CASSPGLAVTDTQYF. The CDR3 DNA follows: TGTGCCAGCTCACCAGGGCTAGCCGTCACAGATACGCAGTATTTT.

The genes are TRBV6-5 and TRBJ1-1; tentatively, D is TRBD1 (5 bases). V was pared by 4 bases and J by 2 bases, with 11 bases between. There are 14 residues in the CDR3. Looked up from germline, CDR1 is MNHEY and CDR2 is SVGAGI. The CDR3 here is CASSSRTPNTEAFF. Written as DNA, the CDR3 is TGTGCCAGCAGTTCCAGGACACCAAACACTGAAGCTTTCTTT.

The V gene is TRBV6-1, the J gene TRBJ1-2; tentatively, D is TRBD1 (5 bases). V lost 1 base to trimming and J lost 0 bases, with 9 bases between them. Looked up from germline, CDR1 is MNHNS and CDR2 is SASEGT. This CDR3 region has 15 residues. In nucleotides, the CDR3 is TGTGCCAGCAGTGAAGGACAGCCGACTAACTATGGCTACACCTTC. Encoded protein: CASSEGQPTNYGYTF.

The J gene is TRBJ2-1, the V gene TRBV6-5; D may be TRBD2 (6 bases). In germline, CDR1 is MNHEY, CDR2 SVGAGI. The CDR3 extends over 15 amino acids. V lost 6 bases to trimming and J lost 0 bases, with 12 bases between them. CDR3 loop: CASSGDSSSYNEQFF. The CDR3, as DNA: TGTGCCAGCAGCGGGGACTCGAGCTCCTACAATGAGCAGTTCTTC.

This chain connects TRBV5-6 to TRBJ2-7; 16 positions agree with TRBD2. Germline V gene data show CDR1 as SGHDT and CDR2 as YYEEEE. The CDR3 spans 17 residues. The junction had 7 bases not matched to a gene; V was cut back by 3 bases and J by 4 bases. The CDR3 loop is CASSWGTSGRASYEQYF. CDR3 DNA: TGTGCCAGCAGCTGGGGGACTAGCGGGAGGGCCTCTTACGAGCAGTACTTC. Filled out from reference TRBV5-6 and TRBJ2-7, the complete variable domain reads DAGVTQSPTHLIKTRGQQVTLRCSPKSGHDTVSWYQQALGQGPQFIFQYYEEEERQRGNFPDRFSGHQFPNYSSELNVNALLLGDSALYLCASSWGTSGRASYEQYFGPGTRLTVT.

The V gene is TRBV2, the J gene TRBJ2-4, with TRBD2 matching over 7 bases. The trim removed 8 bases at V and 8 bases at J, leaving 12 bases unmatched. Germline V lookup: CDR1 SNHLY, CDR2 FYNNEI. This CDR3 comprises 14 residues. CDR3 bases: TGTGCCAGCGGGGGACGACTAGCTACGGACATTCAGTACTTC. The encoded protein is CASGGRLATDIQYF.

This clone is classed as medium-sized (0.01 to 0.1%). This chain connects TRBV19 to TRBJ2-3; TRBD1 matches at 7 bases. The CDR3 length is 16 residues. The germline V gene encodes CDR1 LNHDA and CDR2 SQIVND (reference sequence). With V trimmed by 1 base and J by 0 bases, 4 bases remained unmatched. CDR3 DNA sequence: TGTGCCAGTAGTATAGTAAGGGGGCGGAGCACAGATACGCAGTATTTT. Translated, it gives CASSIVRGRSTDTQYF.

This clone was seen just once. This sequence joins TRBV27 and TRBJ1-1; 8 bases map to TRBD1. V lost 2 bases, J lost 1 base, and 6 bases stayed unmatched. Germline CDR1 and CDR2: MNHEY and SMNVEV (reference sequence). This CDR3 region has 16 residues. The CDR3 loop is CASSLGQGLSNTEAFF. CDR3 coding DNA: TGTGCCAGCAGTTTAGGACAGGGTTTGTCGAACACTGAAGCTTTCTTT.

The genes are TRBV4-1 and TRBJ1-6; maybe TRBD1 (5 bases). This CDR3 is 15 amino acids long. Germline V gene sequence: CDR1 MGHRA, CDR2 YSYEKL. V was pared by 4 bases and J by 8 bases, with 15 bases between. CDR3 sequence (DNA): TGCGCCAGCAGCCCTTTTGCAGGGTATGATTCACCCCTCCACTTT. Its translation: CASSPFAGYDSPLHF.

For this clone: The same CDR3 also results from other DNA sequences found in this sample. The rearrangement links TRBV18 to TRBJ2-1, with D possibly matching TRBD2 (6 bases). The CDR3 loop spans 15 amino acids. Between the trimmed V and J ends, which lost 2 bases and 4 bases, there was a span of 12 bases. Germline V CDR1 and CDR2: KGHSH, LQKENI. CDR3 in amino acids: CASSPNGGTYNEQFF. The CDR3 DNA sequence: TGTGCCAGCTCACCAAACGGCGGGACTTACAATGAGCAGTTCTTC.

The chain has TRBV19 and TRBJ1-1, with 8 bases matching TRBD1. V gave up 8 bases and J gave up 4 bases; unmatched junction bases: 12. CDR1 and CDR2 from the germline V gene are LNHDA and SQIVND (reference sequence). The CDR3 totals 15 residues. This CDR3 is CASGKDGQGGTEAFF. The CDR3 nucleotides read TGTGCCAGTGGAAAAGACGGACAGGGAGGCACTGAAGCTTTCTTT.

The CDR3 DNA sequence: TGCGCCAGCAGCTTGGGAGGACAGGGCCCTAACACCGGGGAGCTGTTTTTT. Translating it yields CASSLGGQGPNTGELFF. The V gene is TRBV5-1, the J gene TRBJ2-2, with 8 positions matching TRBD1. Germline CDR1 is SGHRS and CDR2 is YFSETQ. V shed 0 bases, J shed 2 bases, and the junction held 6 bases outside the gene matches. The CDR3 has 17 residues. Full variable domain (rest looked up from reference TRBV5-1 and TRBJ2-2): KAGVTQTPRYLIKTRGQQVTLSCSPISGHRSVSWYQQTPGQGLQFLFEYFSETQRNKGNFPGRFSGRQFSNSRSEMNVSTLELGDSALYLCASSLGGQGPNTGELFFGEGSRLTVL.